What follows are 24 T cell receptor beta chains derived from one specimen sequenced in a study of preoperative IRX-2 immunotherapy in early breast cancer. The repertoire was sequenced with immunoSEQ multiplex PCR; TCRdb's copy has only in-frame clones and lacks some. The sample lists under 45,000 clones, approximately 94% seen once, with about 1.6% in the top ten. Described treatment: preoperative locoregional IRX-2 cytokine immunotherapy. The sample was tumor tissue, taken after IRX-2 immunotherapy. Receptor source: a human donor with breast cancer.

This clone has only one observation. The genes are TRBV6-4 and TRBJ2-1; D is perhaps TRBD1 or TRBD2 (6 bases each). The CDR3 has 16 amino acids. V lost 2 bases and J 0 bases, leaving 11 bases between the germline ends. The germline CDR1 and CDR2 sequences are MRHNA and SNTAGT. DNA of the CDR3: TGTGCCAGCAGTGACCTAGGGGGACTCTCCTACAATGAGCAGTTCTTC. Translated, it gives CASSDLGGLSYNEQFF.

The gene calls are TRBV30 and TRBJ2-1; TRBD2 matches 13 bases. The CDR3 is made up of 14 amino acids. CDR1 is GTSNPN, CDR2 SVGIG, per germline (reference sequence). V dropped 4 bases and J dropped 9; count of bases not matched to a gene: 6. Here the CDR3 DNA reads TGTGCCTGGAACCAAGGGACTAGCGGGGCTGAGCAGTTCTTC. Amino acid sequence: CAWNQGTSGAEQFF.

This rearrangement joins TRBV27 to TRBJ1-1, with TRBD1 matching over 10 bases. The CDR3 is made up of 14 amino acids. Germline CDR1 MNHEY, CDR2 SMNVEV (reference sequence). V shed 3 bases and J 5 bases; nucleotides not matched to a gene: 3. The CDR3 loop is CASSFGQGGTEAFF. The CDR3 nucleotides read TGTGCCAGCAGTTTCGGACAGGGGGGTACTGAAGCTTTCTTT.

The chain uses TRBV30 and TRBJ1-5; D is uncertain. V was pared by 0 bases and J by 1 base, with 10 bases between. Germline V gene data show CDR1 as GTSNPN and CDR2 as SVGIG (reference sequence). The length of the CDR3 is 15 residues. Here the CDR3 reads CAWSVRYRSNQPQHF. The CDR3 nucleotides read TGTGCCTGGAGTGTACGTTACAGAAGCAATCAGCCCCAGCATTTT.

J is TRBJ1-5 and V is TRBV9; no clear D. Germline CDR1 reads SGDLS; CDR2 reads YYNGEE. The CDR3 totals 11 residues. V was shortened by 6 bases and J by 7 bases, with 8 bases between the two germline ends. The DNA of the CDR3 is TGTGCCAGCATTACGGGCCAGCCCCAGCATTTT. Its protein is CASITGQPQHF.

This chain links TRBV5-3 with TRBJ2-2, with D possibly matching TRBD2 (5 bases). TRBV5-3 is an ORF, with its function uncertain. CDR3 length equals 15 residues. V lost 4 bases to trimming and J lost 9 bases, with 19 bases between them. As DNA, the CDR3 is TGTGCCAGAAGCCCAGGACTCTGGCCGCGGCGGGAGCTGTTTTTT. Translating gives CARSPGLWPRRELFF.

The chain has TRBV9 and TRBJ2-2; possibly TRBD1 for D (5 bases). The CDR3 spans 15 residues. Germline CDR1 is SGDLS and CDR2 is YYNGEE. Trimming cost V 0 bases and J 8 bases, with 14 bases left between them. The CDR3 region has the DNA TGTGCCAGCAGCGTAGACGTTGTGGGGCGAGGGGAGCTGTTTTTT. This gives the protein CASSVDVVGRGELFF.

The chain couples TRBV10-1 to TRBJ1-2; 8 nucleotides match TRBD1. There are 16 residues in the CDR3. The V and J ends lost 6 bases and 4 bases, in that order; junction bases with no gene match: 13. Germline V gives CDR1 WNHNN, CDR2 SYGVQD (reference sequence). CDR3 sequence reads: CASSFIAGQEFYGYTF. In DNA, the CDR3 is TGCGCCAGCAGCTTCATAGCGGGACAGGAATTCTATGGCTACACCTTC.

This chain joins TRBV4-3 and TRBJ2-7; 11 nucleotides match TRBD2. This CDR3 region has 15 residues. The J segment lost 1 base and the V segment lost 4 bases, leaving 3 bases of the junction unmatched. Germline values: CDR1 LGHNA, CDR2 YSLEER. Here the CDR3 DNA reads TGCGCCAGCAGCCTTGGACTAGCGGGTTCCTACGAGCAGTACTTC. This codes for CASSLGLAGSYEQYF.

The V call is TRBV6-6, the J call TRBJ2-1; 12 nucleotides match TRBD1. After removal of 11 bases from V and 8 bases from J, the junction contained 4 bases not matched to a gene. This CDR3 contains 12 residues. In germline, CDR1 is MNHNY, CDR2 SVGAGI (reference sequence). The CDR3 region is CASGTGGHEQFF. The CDR3 DNA follows: TGTGCCTCCGGGACAGGGGGCCATGAGCAGTTCTTC.

This chain links TRBV19 with TRBJ2-3; 9 nucleotides align to TRBD2. The J segment lost 0 bases and the V segment lost 5 bases, leaving 6 bases of the junction unmatched. Germline V gives CDR1 LNHDA, CDR2 SQIVND (reference sequence). The length of the CDR3 is 16 residues. The CDR3 region is CASSALRGGSTDTQYF. Written as DNA, the CDR3 is TGTGCCAGTAGTGCCCTGCGGGGGGGCAGCACAGATACGCAGTATTTT.

The gene calls are TRBV20-1 and TRBJ2-7; the D gene is possibly TRBD2 (5 bases). V was cut by 4 bases and J by 3 bases, with 7 bases left in between. There are 11 residues in the CDR3. The germline CDR1 and CDR2 sequences are DFQATT and SNEGSKA (reference sequence). CDR3 protein: CSATGDYEQYF. In DNA form, the CDR3 reads TGCAGTGCTACCGGGGACTACGAGCAGTACTTC.

In its sample, this clone was seen once. The chain has TRBV6-6 and TRBJ1-1, with D possibly TRBD1 on 6 matching bases. CDR1 and CDR2 from the germline V gene are MNHNY and SVGAGI (reference sequence). V lost 6 bases, J lost 7 bases, and 9 bases lay in between. This CDR3 has 11 residues. DNA for the CDR3: TGTGCCAGCAGCAGACAGGATGAAGCTTTCTTT. It yields the protein CASSRQDEAFF.

The chain is built from TRBV4-3 and TRBJ1-6; D gene ambiguous. This CDR3 region has 13 residues. V dropped 0 bases and J dropped 10 bases, with 7 bases sitting between them. Germline loops: CDR1 LGHNA, CDR2 YSLEER. The DNA for the CDR3 is TGCGCCAGCAGCCAAGATCATTGGTCACCCCTCCACTTT. The encoded protein is CASSQDHWSPLHF.

The CDR3 region is CASSPSGPTYEQYF. The CDR3, as DNA: TGTGCCAGCAGCCCAAGCGGGCCCACCTACGAGCAGTACTTC. J is TRBJ2-7 and V is TRBV5-4; the D gene is possibly TRBD2 (6 bases). The CDR3 loop spans 14 amino acids. Per the germline V gene, CDR1 is SGHNT and CDR2 is YYREEE (reference sequence). Deletions cut 4 bases from V and 2 bases from J, with 13 bases between.

This clone was picked up a small number of times. The chain joins TRBV29-1 to TRBJ1-6, with D tentatively TRBD1 (5 bases). Trimming cost V 4 bases and J 7 bases, with 14 bases left between them. The germline CDR1 and CDR2 sequences are SQVTM and ANQGSEA. The CDR3 is 14 residues long. CDR3 amino acids: CSVAEGRVNSPLHF. In nucleotides, the CDR3 is TGCAGCGTTGCCGAGGGACGGGTAAATTCACCCCTCCACTTT.

V and J are TRBV5-6 and TRBJ2-3; D not resolved. The V end was cut by 1 base, the J end by 0 bases, with 12 bases between. Germline-derived CDR1 and CDR2 are SGHDT and YYEEEE. This CDR3 region has 16 residues. This CDR3 is CASSLWADGSTDTQYF. The CDR3 DNA reads as TGTGCCAGCAGCTTGTGGGCGGACGGAAGCACAGATACGCAGTATTTT.

This clone was recorded once. The chain couples TRBV13 to TRBJ2-5; tentatively, D is TRBD2 (6 bases). CDR3 length equals 13 residues. V was trimmed by 5 bases and J by 3 bases, leaving 10 bases between them. Germline CDR1 and CDR2: PRHDT and FYEKMQ (reference sequence). CDR3: CASSGSGKETQYF. The CDR3 DNA reads TGTGCCAGCAGCGGTAGCGGAAAAGAGACCCAGTACTTC.

This clone has a handful of counts. The chain links TRBV6-1 to TRBJ2-3; 7 bases are a match to TRBD2. V lost 8 bases and J lost 2; bases outside the gene matches: 10. The CDR3 is 15 amino acids. Germline values: CDR1 MNHNS, CDR2 SASEGT. The CDR3 region is CASVFGGFHTDTQYF. In nucleotides, the CDR3 is TGTGCCAGCGTCTTCGGGGGGTTCCACACAGATACGCAGTATTTT.

V gene TRBV7-2 combines with J gene TRBJ2-5; D uncertain. CDR3 size: 13 residues. V was cut by 2 bases and J by 3 bases, with 7 bases left in between. CDR1 is SGHTA and CDR2 is FQGNSA in the germline V gene. The chain's CDR3 is CASSLPVEETQYF. The CDR3 coding sequence is TGTGCCAGCAGCTTACCCGTAGAAGAGACCCAGTACTTC.

The gene calls are TRBV27 and TRBJ2-3; D is ambiguous. V lost 3 bases, J lost 0 bases, and 13 bases lay in between. Germline CDR1 is MNHEY and CDR2 is SMNVEV (reference sequence). The CDR3 runs to 16 residues. In DNA, the CDR3 is TGTGCCAGCAGTTTTTGGAGACTGGACAGCACAGATACGCAGTATTTT. This translates into CASSFWRLDSTDTQYF.

This sequence joins TRBV19 and TRBJ1-6, with 12 positions matching TRBD1. The V gene's germline CDR1 is LNHDA and CDR2 SQIVND (reference sequence). The CDR3 consists of 17 residues. V lost 5 bases, J lost 8 bases, and 10 bases stayed unmatched. This CDR3 is CASSQPGQGAGDSPLHF. CDR3 DNA: TGTGCCAGTAGTCAGCCGGGACAGGGGGCAGGTGATTCACCCCTCCACTTT.

The rearrangement links TRBV4-2 to TRBJ2-3; TRBD2 aligns across 12 bases. Looked up from germline, CDR1 is LGHNA and CDR2 is YNFKEQ. The CDR3 extends over 16 amino acids. With 4 bases clipped from V and 6 bases from J, the junction kept 8 bases outside the gene matches. CDR3 region: CASSLGTSGGPDTQYF. The CDR3 DNA is TGTGCCAGCAGCCTCGGAACTAGCGGGGGGCCGGATACGCAGTATTTT.

This chain joins TRBV7-2 and TRBJ2-7, with D hard to call. CDR1 and CDR2 (germline): SGHTA, FQGNSA. Trimming left V 4 bases short and J 2 bases short, with 12 bases between. There are 14 residues in the CDR3. The CDR3 region is CASSSWTGPYEQYF. The DNA for the CDR3 is TGTGCCAGCAGCTCATGGACGGGCCCCTACGAGCAGTACTTC.